Detailed here is one TCR beta chain. The source of the sample is a study of blood T cells in healthy people across ages. This CDR3 is built from 14 residues. Germline assignment: CDR1 MDHEN and CDR2 SYDVKM. V shed 6 bases and J shed 3 bases, with 15 bases lying between them. The authors ran a second PCR of 7 to 11 cycles using a sample-barcoded 5' primer and a J-beta primer mix. Each cDNA molecule was tagged by a template-switch adaptor that had 12 random nucleotides. A single record per CDR3 protein comes from TCRdb applying MiXCR to the 5' RACE reads. The sample lists over 450,000 distinct CDR3 sequences; 20% to 30% were seen once. Separately, the same data were catalogued under a study of T cells of mothers and their children.

Material: blood. The chain is built from TRBV28 and TRBJ2-7; maybe TRBD2 (5 bases). The sequence was obtained from a boy aged 5-17 years in good health. The DNA of the CDR3 is TGTGCCAGCAGGAGAGAGGGTTCTCTCTACGAGCAGTACTTC. Its translation is CASRREGSLYEQYF.